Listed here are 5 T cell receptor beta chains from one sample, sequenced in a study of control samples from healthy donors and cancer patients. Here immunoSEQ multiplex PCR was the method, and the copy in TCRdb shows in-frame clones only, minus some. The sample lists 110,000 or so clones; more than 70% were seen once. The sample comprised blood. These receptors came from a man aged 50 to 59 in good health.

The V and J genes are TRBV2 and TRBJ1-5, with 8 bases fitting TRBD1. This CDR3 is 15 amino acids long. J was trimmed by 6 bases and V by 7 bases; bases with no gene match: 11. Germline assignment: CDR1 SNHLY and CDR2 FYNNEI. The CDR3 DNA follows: TGTGCCAGCACATCATCTACAGGGGGTGGTCAGCCCCAGCATTTT. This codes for CASTSSTGGGQPQHF.

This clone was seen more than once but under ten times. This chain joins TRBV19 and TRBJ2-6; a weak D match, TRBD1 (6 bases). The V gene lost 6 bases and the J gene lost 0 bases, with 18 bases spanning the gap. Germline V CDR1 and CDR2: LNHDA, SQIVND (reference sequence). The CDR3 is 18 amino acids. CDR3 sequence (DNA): TGTGCCAGTAGCCCACGGCAGGGACACAGCTCTGGGGCCAACGTCCTGACTTTC. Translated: CASSPRQGHSSGANVLTF.

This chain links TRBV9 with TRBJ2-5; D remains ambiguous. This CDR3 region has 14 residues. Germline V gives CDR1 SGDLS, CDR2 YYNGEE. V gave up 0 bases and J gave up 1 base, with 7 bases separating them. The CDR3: CASSVEVSQETQYF. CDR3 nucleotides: TGTGCCAGCAGCGTAGAAGTCAGCCAAGAGACCCAGTACTTC.

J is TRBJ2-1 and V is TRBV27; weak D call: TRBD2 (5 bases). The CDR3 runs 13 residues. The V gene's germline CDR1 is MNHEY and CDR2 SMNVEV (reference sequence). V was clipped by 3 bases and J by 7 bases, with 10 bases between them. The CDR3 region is CASSFLGSNEQFF. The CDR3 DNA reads TGTGCCAGCAGTTTTTTAGGGAGTAATGAGCAGTTCTTC.

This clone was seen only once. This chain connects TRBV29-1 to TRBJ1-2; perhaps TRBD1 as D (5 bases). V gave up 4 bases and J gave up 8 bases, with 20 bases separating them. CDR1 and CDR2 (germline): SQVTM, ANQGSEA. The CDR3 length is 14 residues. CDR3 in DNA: TGCAGCGTTGGGGGGTCAGGGAGGTTGGGCGGCTACACCTTC. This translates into CSVGGSGRLGGYTF. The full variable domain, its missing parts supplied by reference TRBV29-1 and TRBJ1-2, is SAVISQKPSRDICQRGTSLTIQCQVDSQVTMMFWYRQQPGQSLTLIATANQGSEATYESGFVIDKFPISRPNLTFSTLTVSNMSPEDSSIYLCSVGGSGRLGGYTFGSGTRLTVV.